What follows is one TCR beta chain and its context. Its antigen is still unknown. V lost 0 bases and J lost 7; bases outside the gene matches: 12. This CDR3 contains 16 residues. Germline V gene data show CDR1 as GTSNPN and CDR2 as SVGIG (reference sequence). The data originate from a study of cytomegalovirus exposure and HLA in healthy donors. Amplification used 60 Vbeta primers and 13 Jbeta primers. This table comes from immunoSEQ multiplex PCR, and its TCRdb copy is limited to in-frame clones, with some not included. The table has about 130,000 clones, around four fifths seen once. General observations from the study: Across donors, most TCRs were seen rarely, yet some public ones were widespread. Reportedly, a later analysis found an Asian-associated ancestry cluster had fewer N-insertions than the approximately 700-donor mean.

Sequencing used PBMCs. The TCR was taken from a boy aged 10-17 years in good health and CMV-seronegative. V usage is TRBV30 and J usage is TRBJ2-1; 7 nucleotides line up with TRBD1. In nucleotides, the CDR3 is TGTGCCTGGAGTGTACGTAGACAGGGTAAATCAAATGAGCAGTTCTTC. Its protein product is CAWSVRRQGKSNEQFF. Full variable domain (remainder filled in from reference TRBV30 and TRBJ2-1): SQTIHQWPATLVQPVGSPLSLECTVEGTSNPNLYWYRQAAGRGLQLLFYSVGIGQISSEVPQNLSASRPQDRQFILSSKKLLLSDSGFYLCAWSVRRQGKSNEQFFGPGTRLTVL.